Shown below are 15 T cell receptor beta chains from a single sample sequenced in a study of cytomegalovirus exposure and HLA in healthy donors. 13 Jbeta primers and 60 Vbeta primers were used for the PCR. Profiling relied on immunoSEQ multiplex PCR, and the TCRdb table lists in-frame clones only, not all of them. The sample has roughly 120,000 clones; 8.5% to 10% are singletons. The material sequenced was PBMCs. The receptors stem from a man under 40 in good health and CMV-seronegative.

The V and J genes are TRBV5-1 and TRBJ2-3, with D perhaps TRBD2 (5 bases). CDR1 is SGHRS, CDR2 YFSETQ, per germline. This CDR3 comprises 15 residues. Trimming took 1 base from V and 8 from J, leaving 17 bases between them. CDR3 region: CASSLLTPGGGTQYF. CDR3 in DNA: TGCGCCAGCAGCTTGCTAACACCCGGCGGAGGTACGCAGTATTTT.

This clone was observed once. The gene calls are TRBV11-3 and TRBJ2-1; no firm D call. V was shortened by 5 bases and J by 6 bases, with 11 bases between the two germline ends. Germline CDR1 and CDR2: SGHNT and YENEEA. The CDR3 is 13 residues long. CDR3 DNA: TGTGCCAGCAGCCTTAATAGCCCCAATGAGCAGTTCTTC. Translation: CASSLNSPNEQFF.

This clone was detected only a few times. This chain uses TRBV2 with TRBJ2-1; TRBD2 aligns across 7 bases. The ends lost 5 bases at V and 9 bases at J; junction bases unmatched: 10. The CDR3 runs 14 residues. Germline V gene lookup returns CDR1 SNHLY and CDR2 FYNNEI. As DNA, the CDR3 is TGTGCCAGCAGTACCGGGAGGCGGGGGTTTGAGCAGTTCTTC. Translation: CASSTGRRGFEQFF.

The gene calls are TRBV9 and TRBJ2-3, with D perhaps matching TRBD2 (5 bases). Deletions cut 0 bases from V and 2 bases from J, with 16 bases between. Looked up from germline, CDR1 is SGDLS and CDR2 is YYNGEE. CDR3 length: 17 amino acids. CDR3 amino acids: CASSVGWERSLTDTQYF. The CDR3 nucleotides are TGTGCCAGCAGCGTAGGGTGGGAGCGGAGCCTCACAGATACGCAGTATTTT.

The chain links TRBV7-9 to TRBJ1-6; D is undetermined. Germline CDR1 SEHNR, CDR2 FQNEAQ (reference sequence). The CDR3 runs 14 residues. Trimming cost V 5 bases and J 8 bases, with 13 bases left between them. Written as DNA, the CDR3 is TGTGCCAGCAGCCCCAGCGGGGAGGATTCACCCCTCCACTTT. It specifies CASSPSGEDSPLHF.

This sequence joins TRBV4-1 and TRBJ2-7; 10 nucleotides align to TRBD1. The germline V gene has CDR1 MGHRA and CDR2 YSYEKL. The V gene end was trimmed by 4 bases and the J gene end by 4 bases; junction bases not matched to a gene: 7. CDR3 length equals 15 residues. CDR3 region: CASSLSGTGDYEQYF. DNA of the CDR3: TGCGCCAGCAGCCTCTCCGGGACAGGGGATTACGAGCAGTACTTC.

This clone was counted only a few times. The chain's CDR3 is CASSLDLAGRYEQYF. The CDR3 region has the DNA TGCGCCAGCAGTCTTGATCTAGCGGGGAGGTACGAGCAGTACTTC. This chain uses TRBV23-1 with TRBJ2-7; 9 positions agree with TRBD2. TRBV23-1 is flagged as an ORF with uncertain function. This CDR3 comprises 15 residues. J lost 4 bases, V lost 4 bases, and 8 bases had no gene match.

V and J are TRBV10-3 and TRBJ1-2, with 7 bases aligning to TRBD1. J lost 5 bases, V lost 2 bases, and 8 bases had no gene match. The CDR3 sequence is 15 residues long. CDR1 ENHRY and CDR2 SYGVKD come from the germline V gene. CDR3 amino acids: CAISERQGVAYGYTF. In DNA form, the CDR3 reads TGTGCCATCAGTGAGAGGCAGGGGGTGGCTTATGGCTACACCTTC.

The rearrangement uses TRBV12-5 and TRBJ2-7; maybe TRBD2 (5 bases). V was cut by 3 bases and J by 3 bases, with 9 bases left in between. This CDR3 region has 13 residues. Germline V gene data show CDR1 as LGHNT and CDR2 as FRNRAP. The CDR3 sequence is CASGFGESYEQYF. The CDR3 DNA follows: TGTGCTAGTGGTTTCGGGGAGAGCTACGAGCAGTACTTC.

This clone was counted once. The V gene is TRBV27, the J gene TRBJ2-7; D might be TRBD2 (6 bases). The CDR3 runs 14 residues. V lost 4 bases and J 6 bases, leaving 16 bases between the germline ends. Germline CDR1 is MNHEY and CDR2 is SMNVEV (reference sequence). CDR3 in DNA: TGTGCCAGCAGTTCACCCCCCGCTAGCGCCGAGCAGTACTTC. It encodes CASSSPPASAEQYF.

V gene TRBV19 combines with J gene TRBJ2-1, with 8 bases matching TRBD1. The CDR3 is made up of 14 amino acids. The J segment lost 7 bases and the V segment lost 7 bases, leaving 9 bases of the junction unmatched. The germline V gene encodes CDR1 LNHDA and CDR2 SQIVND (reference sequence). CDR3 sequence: CASMGQGAWNEQFF. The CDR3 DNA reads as TGTGCCAGTATGGGTCAGGGGGCATGGAATGAGCAGTTCTTC.

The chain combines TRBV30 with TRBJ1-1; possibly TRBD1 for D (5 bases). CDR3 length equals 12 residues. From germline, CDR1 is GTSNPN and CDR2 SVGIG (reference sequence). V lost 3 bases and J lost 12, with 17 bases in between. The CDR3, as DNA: TGTGCCTGGAGCCTCAACGGGGGGGGAACTTTCTTT. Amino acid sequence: CAWSLNGGGTFF. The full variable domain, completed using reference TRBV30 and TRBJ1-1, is SQTIHQWPATLVQPVGSPLSLECTVEGTSNPNLYWYRQAAGRGLQLLFYSVGIGQISSEVPQNLSASRPQDRQFILSSKKLLLSDSGFYLCAWSLNGGGTFFGQGTRLTVV.

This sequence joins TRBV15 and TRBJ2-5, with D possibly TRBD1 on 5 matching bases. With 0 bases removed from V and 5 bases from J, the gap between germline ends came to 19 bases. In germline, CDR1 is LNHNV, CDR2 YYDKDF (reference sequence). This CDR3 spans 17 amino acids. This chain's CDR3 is CATSRDGADLAGETQYF. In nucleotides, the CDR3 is TGTGCCACCAGCAGAGATGGGGCAGACCTCGCCGGGGAGACCCAGTACTTC. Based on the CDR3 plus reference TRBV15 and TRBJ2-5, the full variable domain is DAMVIQNPRYQVTQFGKPVTLSCSQTLNHNVMYWYQQKSSQAPKLLFHYYDKDFNNEADTPDNFQSRRPNTSFCFLDIRSPGLGDTAMYLCATSRDGADLAGETQYFGPGTRLLVL.

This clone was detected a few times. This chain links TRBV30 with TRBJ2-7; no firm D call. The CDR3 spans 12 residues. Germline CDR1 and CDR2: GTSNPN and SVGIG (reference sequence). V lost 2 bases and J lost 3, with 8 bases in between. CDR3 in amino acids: CAWSLTDYEQYF. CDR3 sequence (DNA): TGTGCCTGGAGTCTAACAGACTACGAGCAGTACTTC.

CDR3 coding DNA: TGTGCCAGCAGCCCTCTAGCGGGAGGAGGCAATGAGCAGTTCTTC. Protein sequence: CASSPLAGGGNEQFF. The chain couples TRBV28 to TRBJ2-1; 11 positions agree with TRBD2. Germline V lookup: CDR1 MDHEN, CDR2 SYDVKM. The V gene end was trimmed by 6 bases and the J gene end by 6 bases; junction bases not matched to a gene: 7. The CDR3 has 15 amino acids.